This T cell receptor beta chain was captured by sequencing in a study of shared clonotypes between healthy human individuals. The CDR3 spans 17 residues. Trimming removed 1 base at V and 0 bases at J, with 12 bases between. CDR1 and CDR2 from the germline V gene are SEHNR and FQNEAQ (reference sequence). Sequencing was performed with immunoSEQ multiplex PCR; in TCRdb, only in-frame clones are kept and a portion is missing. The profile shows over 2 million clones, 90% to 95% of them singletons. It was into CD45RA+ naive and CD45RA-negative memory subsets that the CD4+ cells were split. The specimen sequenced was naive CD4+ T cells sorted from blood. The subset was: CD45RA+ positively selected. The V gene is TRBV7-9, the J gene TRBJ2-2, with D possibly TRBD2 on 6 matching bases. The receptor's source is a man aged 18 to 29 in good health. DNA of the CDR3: TGTGCCAGCAGCTTAGTTTCCCTAGCGTCGAACACCGGGGAGCTGTTTTTT. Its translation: CASSLVSLASNTGELFF.